These 9 T cell receptor beta chains came from one sample sequenced in a study of blood T cell repertoires in COVID-19. Some clones are missing from TCRdb's copy, which holds only in-frame ones; the method was immunoSEQ multiplex PCR. The sample has over 70,000 clones; roughly 80% are singletons. Sequenced material: peripheral blood. The receptor set was obtained from a human donor in a cohort sampled during active COVID-19.

This chain joins TRBV25-1 and TRBJ2-3; TRBD2 aligns across 7 bases. This CDR3 has 15 amino acids. Unmatched junction bases numbered 12, after V lost 5 bases and J lost 7 bases. Germline CDR1 reads MGHDK; CDR2 reads SYGVNS. The CDR3 here is CASSNAAGVIYTQYF. CDR3 in DNA: TGTGCCAGCAGTAACGCGGCGGGGGTTATATATACGCAGTATTTT.

This clone came up a few times. The V gene is TRBV20-1, the J gene TRBJ2-1; D might be TRBD1 or TRBD2, each matching 5 bases. V was pared by 3 bases and J by 0 bases, with 9 bases between. The CDR3 has 14 amino acids. CDR1 is DFQATT and CDR2 is SNEGSKA in the germline V gene (reference sequence). The CDR3 sequence: CSASEGSSYNEQFF. The CDR3 DNA reads as TGCAGTGCTAGTGAGGGGAGCTCCTACAATGAGCAGTTCTTC.

The chain has TRBV15 and TRBJ2-7, with 10 positions matching TRBD2. This CDR3 has 15 residues. Germline loops: CDR1 LNHNV, CDR2 YYDKDF (reference sequence). V was clipped by 0 bases and J by 1 base; unmatched bases: 0. The CDR3 DNA sequence: TGTGCCACCAGCAGAGAAGCGGGAGGGTCCTACGAGCAGTACTTC. Translation: CATSREAGGSYEQYF.

V gene TRBV9 combines with J gene TRBJ2-3; 10 nucleotides align to TRBD1. CDR3 length equals 15 residues. The V segment lost 7 bases and the J segment 3 bases; nucleotides outside the gene matches: 8. CDR1 is SGDLS and CDR2 is YYNGEE in the germline V gene. The DNA for the CDR3 is TGTGCCAGCGGTGGGACAGGGGCCGTGACAGATACGCAGTATTTT. It encodes CASGGTGAVTDTQYF.

The chain uses TRBV5-4 and TRBJ1-1; 10 bases map to TRBD1. Unmatched junction bases numbered 12, after V lost 4 bases and J lost 6 bases. The CDR3 runs to 16 residues. Germline V gene data show CDR1 as SGHNT and CDR2 as YYREEE (reference sequence). CDR3 residues: CASSDRGQRNRAEAFF. Here the CDR3 DNA reads TGTGCCAGCAGCGACAGGGGGCAAAGGAACAGAGCTGAAGCTTTCTTT. The full variable domain, completed using reference TRBV5-4 and TRBJ1-1, is ETGVTQSPTHLIKTRGQQVTLRCSSQSGHNTVSWYQQALGQGPQFIFQYYREEENGRGNFPPRFSGLQFPNYSSELNVNALELDDSALYLCASSDRGQRNRAEAFFGQGTRLTVV.

This clone showed up just a few times. The genes are TRBV5-1 and TRBJ2-7; 7 nucleotides agree with TRBD2. Per germline, CDR1 SGHRS and CDR2 YFSETQ. V lost 0 bases, J lost 0 bases, and 12 bases stayed unmatched. The CDR3 has 18 residues. Here the CDR3 reads CASSLGGGAGTLSYEQYF. DNA of the CDR3: TGCGCCAGCAGCTTGGGAGGCGGAGCGGGGACCCTCTCCTACGAGCAGTACTTC.

V is TRBV2 and J is TRBJ2-7; 10 positions match TRBD1. From germline, CDR1 is SNHLY and CDR2 FYNNEI. The J segment lost 2 bases and the V segment lost 5 bases, leaving 3 bases of the junction unmatched. This CDR3 has 14 residues. The CDR3 DNA follows: TGTGCCAGCAGTTCAGGACAGGGGGCCTACGAGCAGTACTTC. It encodes CASSSGQGAYEQYF.

This rearrangement joins TRBV9 to TRBJ2-2, with a possible D match to TRBD1 (5 bases). The CDR3 runs 15 residues. Trimming took 0 bases from V and 5 from J, leaving 11 bases between them. Germline V CDR1 and CDR2: SGDLS, YYNGEE. The CDR3 protein is CASSVEVSGTGELFF. CDR3 coding DNA: TGTGCCAGCAGCGTAGAAGTGTCAGGGACCGGGGAGCTGTTTTTT.

The genes are TRBV3-1 (or the pseudogene TRBV3-2) and TRBJ1-2; the D is unclear. The germline gives CDR1 LGHDT, CDR2 YNNKEL (reference sequence). The CDR3 is made up of 14 amino acids. V lost 4 bases and J 6 bases, leaving 15 bases between the germline ends. This CDR3 reads CASSRIRTGDGYTF. CDR3 nucleotides: TGTGCCAGCAGCCGGATACGGACGGGAGATGGCTACACCTTC.